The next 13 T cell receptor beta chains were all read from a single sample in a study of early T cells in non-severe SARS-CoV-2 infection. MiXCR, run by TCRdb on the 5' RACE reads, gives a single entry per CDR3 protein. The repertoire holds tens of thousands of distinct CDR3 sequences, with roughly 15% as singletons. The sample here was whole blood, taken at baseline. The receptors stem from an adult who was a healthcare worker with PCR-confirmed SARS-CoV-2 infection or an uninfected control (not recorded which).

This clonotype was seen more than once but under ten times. The CDR3 loop reads CASSFDRDYGYTF. The DNA for the CDR3 is TGCGCCAGCAGCTTTGACAGGGACTATGGCTACACCTTC. This rearrangement joins TRBV5-1 to TRBJ1-2; the match to TRBD1 covers 7 bases. With 2 bases clipped from V and 3 bases from J, the junction kept 1 base outside the gene matches. Germline lookup yields CDR1 SGHRS and CDR2 YFSETQ. CDR3 size: 13 residues. Full variable domain (missing parts from reference TRBV5-1 and TRBJ1-2): KAGVTQTPRYLIKTRGQQVTLSCSPISGHRSVSWYQQTPGQGLQFLFEYFSETQRNKGNFPGRFSGRQFSNSRSEMNVSTLELGDSALYLCASSFDRDYGYTFGSGTRLTVV.

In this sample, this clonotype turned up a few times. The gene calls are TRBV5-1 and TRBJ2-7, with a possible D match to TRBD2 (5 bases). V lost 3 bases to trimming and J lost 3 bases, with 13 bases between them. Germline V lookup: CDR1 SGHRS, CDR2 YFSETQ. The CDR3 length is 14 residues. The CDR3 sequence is CASSSGIKDYEQYF. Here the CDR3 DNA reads TGCGCCAGCAGCTCCGGGATAAAGGACTACGAGCAGTACTTC.

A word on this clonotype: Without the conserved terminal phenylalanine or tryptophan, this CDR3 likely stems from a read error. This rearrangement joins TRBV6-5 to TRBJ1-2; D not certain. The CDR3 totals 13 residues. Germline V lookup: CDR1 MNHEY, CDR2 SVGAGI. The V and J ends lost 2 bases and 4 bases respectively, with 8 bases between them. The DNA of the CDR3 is TGTGCCAGCAGTTACGGAGACTTCTATGGCTACACCCTC. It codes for CASSYGDFYGYTL.

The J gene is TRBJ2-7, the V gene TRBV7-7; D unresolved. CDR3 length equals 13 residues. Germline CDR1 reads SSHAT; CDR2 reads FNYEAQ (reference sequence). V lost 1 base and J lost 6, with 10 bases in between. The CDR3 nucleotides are TGTGCCAGCAGCTTAGACCGGCAGTCCGAGCAGTACTTC. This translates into CASSLDRQSEQYF.

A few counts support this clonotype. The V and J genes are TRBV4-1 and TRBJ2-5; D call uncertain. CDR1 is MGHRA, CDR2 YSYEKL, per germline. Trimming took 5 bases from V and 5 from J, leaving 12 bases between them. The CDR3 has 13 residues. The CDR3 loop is CASSSGRVETQYF. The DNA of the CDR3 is TGCGCCAGCAGCAGTGGACGGGTGGAGACCCAGTACTTC.

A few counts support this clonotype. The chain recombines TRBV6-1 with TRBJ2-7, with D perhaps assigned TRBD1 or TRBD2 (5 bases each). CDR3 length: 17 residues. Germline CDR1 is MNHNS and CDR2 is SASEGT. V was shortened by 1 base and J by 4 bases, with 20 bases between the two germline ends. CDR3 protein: CASSEGGWWELGYEQYF. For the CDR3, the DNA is TGTGCCAGCAGTGAAGGGGGCTGGTGGGAGTTGGGGTACGAGCAGTACTTC.

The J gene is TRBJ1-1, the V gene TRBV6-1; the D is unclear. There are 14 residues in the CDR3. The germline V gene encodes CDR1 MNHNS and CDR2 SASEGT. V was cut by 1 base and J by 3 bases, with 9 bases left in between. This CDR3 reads CASSEVGSYTEAFF. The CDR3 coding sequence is TGTGCCAGCAGTGAAGTTGGTTCTTACACTGAAGCTTTCTTT.

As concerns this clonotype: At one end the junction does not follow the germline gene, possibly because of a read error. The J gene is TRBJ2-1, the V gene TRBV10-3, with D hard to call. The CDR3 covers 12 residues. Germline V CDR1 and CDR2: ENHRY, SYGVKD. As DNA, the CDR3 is TGTACCATCAGTGAGTTCAGCAATGAGCAGTTCTTC. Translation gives CTISEFSNEQFF.

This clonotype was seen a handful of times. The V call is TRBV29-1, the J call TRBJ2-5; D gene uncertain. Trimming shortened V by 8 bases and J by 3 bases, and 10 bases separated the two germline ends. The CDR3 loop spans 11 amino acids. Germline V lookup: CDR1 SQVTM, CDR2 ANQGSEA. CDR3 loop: CSHGPEETQYF. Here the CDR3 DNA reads TGCAGCCACGGCCCGGAAGAGACCCAGTACTTC.

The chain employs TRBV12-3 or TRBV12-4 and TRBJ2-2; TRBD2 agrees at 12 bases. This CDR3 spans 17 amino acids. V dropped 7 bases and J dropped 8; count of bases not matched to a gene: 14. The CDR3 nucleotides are TGTGCCAGCACCCCGACTAGCGGGAGCCCTTCCAGGGGGGAGCTGTTTTTT. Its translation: CASTPTSGSPSRGELFF.

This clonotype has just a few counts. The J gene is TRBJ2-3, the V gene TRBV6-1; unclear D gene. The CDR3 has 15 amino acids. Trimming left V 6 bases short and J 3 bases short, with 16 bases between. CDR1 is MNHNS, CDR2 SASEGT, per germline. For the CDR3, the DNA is TGTGCCAGCAGCTATCGGAGACCGAGTACAGATACGCAGTATTTT. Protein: CASSYRRPSTDTQYF.

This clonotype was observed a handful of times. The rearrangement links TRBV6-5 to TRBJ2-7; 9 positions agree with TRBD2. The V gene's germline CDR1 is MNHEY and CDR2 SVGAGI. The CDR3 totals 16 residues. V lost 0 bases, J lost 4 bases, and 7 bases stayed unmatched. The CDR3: CASSYSTASGAYEQYF. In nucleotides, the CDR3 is TGTGCCAGCAGTTACTCGACGGCTAGCGGGGCATACGAGCAGTACTTC.

This CDR3 reads CASSPEYSGTLHEQFF. CDR3 in DNA: TGTGCCAGCAGCCCCGAATATAGCGGGACCCTCCATGAGCAGTTCTTC. This chain joins TRBV3-1 and TRBJ2-1; 8 nucleotides line up with TRBD2. This CDR3 has 16 amino acids. V shed 4 bases, J shed 8 bases, and the junction held 13 bases outside the gene matches. Germline V gene lookup returns CDR1 LGHDT and CDR2 YNNKEL (reference sequence).